These 3 T cell receptor beta chains were all obtained from the same sample, sequenced in a study of blood T cell repertoires in COVID-19 (dated by TCRdb to the early 2020s). Receptors were amplified or captured by the immunoSEQ multiplex PCR assay. The source is immuneACCESS, and TCRdb retained only in-frame sequences with V and J called. Part of the clones is not carried over; for the studies checked, unresolved V genes explain less than half of this, and the remainder is unexplained. The sample records 250,000 to 400,000 clones, more than 70% of which are singletons. 1.5% to 2% of the sample lies in the top ten. Sequencing input: peripheral blood. These receptors all come from a woman in her twenties or thirties with COVID-19, enrolled during active disease.

The chain is built from TRBV7-8 and TRBJ2-7, with a tentative D call TRBD1 (6 bases). V was trimmed by 7 bases and J by 0 bases, leaving 10 bases between them. This CDR3 has 13 amino acids. CDR1 SGHVS and CDR2 FQNEAQ come from the germline V gene. This CDR3 reads CASTQGPSYEQYF. The CDR3, as DNA: TGTGCCAGCACCCAGGGGCCCTCCTACGAGCAGTACTTC.

The CDR3 DNA follows: TGTGCCAGCAGTGCGGACAGGACCCCCAATGGCTACACCTTC. Translated: CASSADRTPNGYTF. This chain connects TRBV2 to TRBJ1-2, with 7 bases matching TRBD1. CDR3 length equals 14 residues. The ends lost 4 bases at V and 6 bases at J; junction bases unmatched: 8. Germline CDR1 reads SNHLY; CDR2 reads FYNNEI. Full variable domain (remainder filled in from reference TRBV2 and TRBJ1-2): EPEVTQTPSHQVTQMGQEVILRCVPISNHLYFYWYRQILGQKVEFLVSFYNNEISEKSEIFDDQFSVERPDGSNFTLKIRSTKLEDSAMYFCASSADRTPNGYTFGSGTRLTVV.

The V call is TRBV5-1, the J call TRBJ1-4; D is uncertain. CDR3 length equals 14 residues. The V end was cut by 7 bases, the J end by 2 bases, with 12 bases between. CDR1 SGHRS and CDR2 YFSETQ come from the germline V gene. This CDR3 is CASGLGSTNEKLFF. In DNA form, the CDR3 reads TGCGCCAGCGGATTAGGGAGTACTAATGAAAAACTGTTTTTT.